The present TCR beta chain was sequenced within a study of graft-versus-host responses after intestinal transplantation. Study details: Multivisceral, liver-intestinal, or isolated intestinal transplants were received by the recipients. Each recipient received anti-thymocyte globulin induction, then tacrolimus and steroids for 3 to 4 years.

Trimming left V 8 bases short and J 4 bases short, with 18 bases between. Germline V gene sequence: CDR1 LNHDA, CDR2 SQIVND (reference sequence). CDR3 length: 14 amino acids. In the case of this clone: Its antigen remains unidentified.

Study results and caveats: Present in recipient marrow, GvH clones included some that appeared first in ileum or blood.

Profiled with immunoSEQ multiplex PCR; TCRdb holds only in-frame clones, not every one. The sample includes about 120,000 clones, 85% to 95% of them seen just once. The sample in question was unstimulated CD8+ T cells sorted from spleen or lymph node cells, obtained before intestinal transplant. The genes are TRBV19 and TRBJ2-7; D possibly corresponds to TRBD2 (6 bases). The sequence was collected from a human donor who received an intestinal transplant. CDR3 region: CASSAGTFRYEQYF. The CDR3 DNA is TGTGCCAGTTCGGCCGGGACTTTCCGATACGAGCAGTACTTC.